These T cell receptor beta chains were read from a single sample in a study of OX40 agonist ivuxolimab in advanced cancers. Produced via immunoSEQ multiplex PCR; TCRdb's table is partial and in-frame only. The repertoire holds around 65,000 clones, approximately 89% seen once, with just under 0.3% in the top ten. The material was CD4+ or CD8+ T cells sorted from blood, obtained in a trial of the OX40 agonist ivuxolimab. These receptors originate from an adult with an advanced solid tumor such as melanoma, head and neck, liver or kidney cancer. The CDR3 runs from the conserved cysteine through the conserved F or W. Fields, in order: V gene, clone size, D gene, CDR3 length, J gene, CDR3 DNA, CDR3 protein. A D gene is named only where the DNA matches it firmly. The listing skips clone size in some rows; elsewhere it reads once, few, many or a size class.

V: TRBV5-1
size: once
D: NA
length: 15
J: TRBJ2-1
DNA: TGCGCCAGCAGCAAGGGACTGGTGGGATACAATGAGCAGTTCTTC
CDR3: CASSKGLVGYNEQFF

V: TRBV11-1
size: NA
D: NA
length: 16
J: TRBJ1-3
DNA: TGTGCCAGCAGCCCAAGACAGCGCAGTACTGGAAACACCATATATTTT
CDR3: CASSPRQRSTGNTIYF

V: TRBV6-6
size: NA
D: TRBD2
length: 16
J: TRBJ2-1
DNA: TGTGCCAGCAGGTTTCTCGGGACTAGCGGGAGCAATGAGCAGTTCTTC
CDR3: CASRFLGTSGSNEQFF

V: TRBV6-6
size: NA
D: NA
length: 15
J: TRBJ1-1
DNA: TGTGCCAGCGAAGTCGGAGGACAGAGAAACACTGAAGCTTTCTTT
CDR3: CASEVGGQRNTEAFF

V: TRBV7-2
size: NA
D: TRBD1
length: 15
J: TRBJ2-1
DNA: TGTGCCAGCAGCTTAGCGGGACAGGGGAACGGAGAGCAGTTCTTC
CDR3: CASSLAGQGNGEQFF

V: TRBV5-1
size: NA
D: NA
length: 13
J: TRBJ2-7
DNA: TGCGCCAGCAGCTTGGGCTTCCCTTACGAGCAGTACTTC
CDR3: CASSLGFPYEQYF

V: TRBV5-6
size: NA
D: NA
length: 14
J: TRBJ2-3
DNA: TGTGCCAGCAGCCGACAAGGAGGCACAGATACGCAGTATTTT
CDR3: CASSRQGGTDTQYF

V: TRBV6-1
size: NA
D: NA
length: 15
J: TRBJ2-1
DNA: TGTGCCAGCAGTGATTGGGGTAGCTCCTACAATGAGCAGTTCTTC
CDR3: CASSDWGSSYNEQFF

V: TRBV5-1
size: NA
D: TRBD2
length: 15
J: TRBJ2-7
DNA: TGCGCCAGCAGCTATCTAGCGGGAGGTGTTTACGAGCAGTACTTC
CDR3: CASSYLAGGVYEQYF

V: TRBV5-1
size: NA
D: NA
length: 18
J: TRBJ2-1
DNA: TGCGCCAGCAGCTCCCGGGACTCCTTCAGAAGCTCCTACAATGAGCAGTTCTTC
CDR3: CASSSRDSFRSSYNEQFF

V: TRBV7-9
size: NA
D: NA
length: 13
J: TRBJ2-3
DNA: TGTGCCACCCGGCCTAGCAGCACAGATACGCAGTATTTT
CDR3: CATRPSSTDTQYF

V: TRBV6-1
size: NA
D: NA
length: 12
J: TRBJ2-5
DNA: TGTGCCAGCAGTGACCAAGGAGAGACCCAGTACTTC
CDR3: CASSDQGETQYF

V: TRBV6-1
size: NA
D: TRBD2
length: 16
J: TRBJ2-1
DNA: TGTGCCAGCAGTGAAGCGGGGACTAGCTCCTACAATGAGCAGTTCTTC
CDR3: CASSEAGTSSYNEQFF

V: TRBV6-1
size: NA
D: TRBD2
length: 16
J: TRBJ2-1
DNA: TGTGCCAGCAGTGGATTAGCGGGAGGGCTTTACAATGAGCAGTTCTTC
CDR3: CASSGLAGGLYNEQFF

V: TRBV28
size: NA
D: TRBD1
length: 17
J: TRBJ1-3
DNA: TGTGCCAGCAGTGGTAACAGGGGAAAGTACTCTGGAAACACCATATATTTT
CDR3: CASSGNRGKYSGNTIYF

V: TRBV7-2
size: NA
D: NA
length: 12
J: TRBJ1-4
DNA: TGTGCCAGCAGCCCCTATAATGAAAAACTGTTTTTT
CDR3: CASSPYNEKLFF

V: TRBV4-1
size: NA
D: NA
length: 15
J: TRBJ2-1
DNA: TGCGCCAGCAGCCAAGAAGGGACTGAAAAGTTTGAGCAGTTCTTC
CDR3: CASSQEGTEKFEQFF

V: TRBV19
size: NA
D: NA
length: 15
J: TRBJ1-2
DNA: TGTGCCAGTAGTATAGAGGCCAGGGGAATCTATGGCTACACCTTC
CDR3: CASSIEARGIYGYTF

V: TRBV11-2
size: NA
D: TRBD1
length: 15
J: TRBJ1-1
DNA: TGTGCCAGCAGCCGCTTCGGACAGGGCCAACCTGAAGCTTTCTTT
CDR3: CASSRFGQGQPEAFF

V: TRBV2
size: NA
D: NA
length: 15
J: TRBJ1-1
DNA: TGTGCCAGCAGCCCTAGGGGGGGGATGAACACTGAAGCTTTCTTT
CDR3: CASSPRGGMNTEAFF

V: TRBV10-3
size: NA
D: NA
length: 13
J: TRBJ1-5
DNA: TGTGCCATCAGTGAAGGGACTAATCAGCCCCAGCATTTT
CDR3: CAISEGTNQPQHF

V: TRBV19
size: once
D: NA
length: 13
J: TRBJ1-3
DNA: TGTGCCAGTAGTACCGGGACCCAAAACACCATATATTTT
CDR3: CASSTGTQNTIYF

V: TRBV28
size: NA
D: NA
length: 16
J: TRBJ2-1
DNA: TGTGCCAGCAGCTCTAATCGACCCCGTTCCCGCAATGAGCAGTTCTTC
CDR3: CASSSNRPRSRNEQFF

V: TRBV10-3
size: once
D: NA
length: 13
J: TRBJ1-5
DNA: TGTGCCATCAAGCAGGGGTTGGACCAGCCCCAGCATTTT
CDR3: CAIKQGLDQPQHF

V: TRBV27
size: NA
D: NA
length: 14
J: TRBJ1-5
DNA: TGTGCCAGCAGTTTATCTTGGCAGGGACAGCCCCAGCATTTT
CDR3: CASSLSWQGQPQHF

V: TRBV10-3
size: once
D: TRBD1
length: 16
J: TRBJ1-1
DNA: TGTGCCATCAGCGGACAGGGCGGACCGATGAACACTGAAGCTTTCTTT
CDR3: CAISGQGGPMNTEAFF

V: TRBV5-6
size: NA
D: NA
length: 16
J: TRBJ2-3
DNA: TGTGCCAGCAGCTTCTGGGCTAGCCCACTGCAGGATACGCAGTATTTT
CDR3: CASSFWASPLQDTQYF

V: TRBV28
size: NA
D: NA
length: 15
J: TRBJ2-5
DNA: TGTGCCAGCTCATCCATCGCTAGAAACCAAGAGACCCAGTACTTC
CDR3: CASSSIARNQETQYF

V: TRBV18
size: NA
D: NA
length: 15
J: TRBJ1-1
DNA: TGTGCCAGCTCACGCGGCGGGACGGCGAACACTGAAGCTTTCTTT
CDR3: CASSRGGTANTEAFF

V: TRBV11-2
size: few
D: NA
length: 16
J: TRBJ1-2
DNA: TGTGCCAGCAGGCGGCTGAGGGGGAGAACTAACTATGGCTACACCTTC
CDR3: CASRRLRGRTNYGYTF

V: TRBV6-5
size: NA
D: NA
length: 12
J: TRBJ2-3
DNA: TGTGCCAGCAGTTACAGGGGGTCTACGCAGTATTTT
CDR3: CASSYRGSTQYF

V: TRBV7-9
size: NA
D: TRBD1
length: 16
J: TRBJ1-4
DNA: TGTGCCAGCAGCTTAGTACGACAGGGGAGTAATGAAAAACTGTTTTTT
CDR3: CASSLVRQGSNEKLFF

V: TRBV27
size: NA
D: NA
length: 14
J: TRBJ2-3
DNA: TGTGCCAGCAGTTTTATGGGACCCACAGATACGCAGTATTTT
CDR3: CASSFMGPTDTQYF

V: TRBV14
size: NA
D: NA
length: 16
J: TRBJ2-1
DNA: TGTGCCAGCAGCCTCGTCGGGACAACGTCCTACAATGAGCAGTTCTTC
CDR3: CASSLVGTTSYNEQFF

V: TRBV6-5
size: NA
D: TRBD1
length: 13
J: TRBJ2-5
DNA: TGTGCCAGCAAGGGGACAGGGAAAGAGACCCAGTACTTC
CDR3: CASKGTGKETQYF

V: TRBV2
size: NA
D: TRBD1
length: 20
J: TRBJ1-4
DNA: TGTGCCAGCAGTTTGGACCCGAACAGGGGGGGATTAGCGACTAATGAAAAACTGTTTTTT
CDR3: CASSLDPNRGGLATNEKLFF

V: TRBV29-1
size: once
D: TRBD1
length: 15
J: TRBJ1-5
DNA: TGCAGCGTTAAGCTAGGGACAGATAGCAATCAGCCCCAGCATTTT
CDR3: CSVKLGTDSNQPQHF

V: TRBV10-3
size: NA
D: TRBD2
length: 16
J: TRBJ2-1
DNA: TGTGCCATCAGTGAGCGACTAGCGGGAGTGGGGAATGAGCAGTTCTTC
CDR3: CAISERLAGVGNEQFF

V: TRBV29-1
size: few
D: NA
length: 11
J: TRBJ1-1
DNA: TGCAGCGCCAGTGAGGGCACTGAAGCTTTCTTT
CDR3: CSASEGTEAFF

V: TRBV1
size: NA
D: NA
length: 15
J: TRBJ2-1
DNA: TGCACCAGCAGCCAGGGGGGATGTAGCGGCAATGAGCAGTTCTTC
CDR3: CTSSQGGCSGNEQFF

V: TRBV12-5
size: NA
D: TRBD1
length: 15
J: TRBJ2-1
DNA: TGTGCTAGTGGCCTCTCGGGACAGGTCTACAATGAGCAGTTCTTC
CDR3: CASGLSGQVYNEQFF

V: TRBV12-5
size: NA
D: TRBD1
length: 14
J: TRBJ2-7
DNA: TGTGCTAGTGGTTTGGACAGGGGGCGGGTCGAGCAGTACTTC
CDR3: CASGLDRGRVEQYF

V: TRBV27
size: NA
D: TRBD1
length: 14
J: TRBJ1-4
DNA: TGTGCCAGCAGTTCCGGGACAGGGGGCGAAAAACTGTTTTTT
CDR3: CASSSGTGGEKLFF

V: TRBV13
size: NA
D: TRBD2
length: 18
J: TRBJ2-1
DNA: TGTGCCAGCAGCCCCCCGGGGGGATCCACAAGCTCCTACAATGAGCAGTTCTTC
CDR3: CASSPPGGSTSSYNEQFF

V: TRBV10-3
size: few
D: NA
length: 14
J: TRBJ1-1
DNA: TGTGCCATCAGTGGCGCTTCTGGGAACACTGAAGCTTTCTTT
CDR3: CAISGASGNTEAFF

V: TRBV7-3
size: NA
D: NA
length: 14
J: TRBJ2-5
DNA: TGTGCCAGCAGCCCGGGGGCTAGCCCTGAGACCCAGTACTTC
CDR3: CASSPGASPETQYF

V: TRBV29-1
size: NA
D: NA
length: 12
J: TRBJ2-3
DNA: TGCAGCGTTGAAGCTGGTGCAGATACGCAGTATTTT
CDR3: CSVEAGADTQYF

V: TRBV27
size: NA
D: NA
length: 18
J: TRBJ2-7
DNA: TGTGCCAGCAGTCCTAGAGGGGGGGGGAGAGGGAGCTCCTACGAGCAGTACTTC
CDR3: CASSPRGGGRGSSYEQYF

V: TRBV28
size: NA
D: TRBD1
length: 14
J: TRBJ2-3
DNA: TGTGCCAGCAGTTTATCGACAGGGCCAGATACGCAGTATTTT
CDR3: CASSLSTGPDTQYF

V: TRBV11-3
size: NA
D: NA
length: 13
J: TRBJ2-1
DNA: TGTGCCAGCAGCTCAACACTAGGTATTGAGCAGTTCTTC
CDR3: CASSSTLGIEQFF

V: TRBV29-1
size: NA
D: TRBD1
length: 12
J: TRBJ1-5
DNA: TGCGAGGGGGCAGGCTACAATCAGCCCCAGCATTTT
CDR3: CEGAGYNQPQHF

V: TRBV6-1
size: NA
D: NA
length: 14
J: TRBJ1-1
DNA: TGTGCCAGCAGTGATTTGTCAGCGAACACTGAAGCTTTCTTT
CDR3: CASSDLSANTEAFF

V: TRBV27
size: once
D: TRBD2
length: 16
J: TRBJ2-3
DNA: TGTGCCAGCAGTTTATGGGGAGGGCCCAGCACAGATACGCAGTATTTT
CDR3: CASSLWGGPSTDTQYF

V: TRBV6-5
size: NA
D: NA
length: 13
J: TRBJ2-5
DNA: TGTGCCAGCAGTTACAAGGCTGGCGAGACCCAGTACTTC
CDR3: CASSYKAGETQYF

V: TRBV7-2
size: once
D: NA
length: 14
J: TRBJ1-4
DNA: TGTGCCAGCAGCCGAGGGACCTTTCGTGAAAAACTGTTTTTT
CDR3: CASSRGTFREKLFF

V: TRBV2
size: NA
D: NA
length: 14
J: TRBJ1-4
DNA: TGTGCCAGCACCCCCGCGAGGGGAGATGAAAAACTGTTTTTT
CDR3: CASTPARGDEKLFF

V: TRBV4-1
size: NA
D: TRBD2
length: 15
J: TRBJ2-1
DNA: TGCGCCAGCAGCCAAGTCGGCGGGAGGGGAAGTGAGCAGTTCTTC
CDR3: CASSQVGGRGSEQFF

V: TRBV15
size: NA
D: TRBD1
length: 17
J: TRBJ1-5
DNA: TGTGCCACCAGCAGAGATTTGATGACAGGGGGGGATCAGCCCCAGCATTTT
CDR3: CATSRDLMTGGDQPQHF